This T cell receptor (beta chain) was sequenced for a study of shared clonotypes between healthy human individuals (dated by TCRdb to the early 2020s). About the investigation overall: The cohort comprised a couple of women and a few men aged 18 to 49 years. For each donor, three plates each were used for CD4 naive and CD4 memory, two plates were used for CD8 naive, and one plate was used for CD8 memory. Blood TCR repertoires of about five healthy adults were deeply sequenced to estimate repertoire size and the extent of clonotype sharing between individuals. To increase sequencing depth and limit assay-specific biases, different laboratories used diverse techniques to prepare libraries and sequence TCR repertoires. Leukapheresis yielded between about 0.85 and 9.5 billion PBMCs per donor. General study outcomes and caveats: Compared with non-shared clonotypes, clonotypes shared by all four sorted-subset donors had higher generation probabilities. Because the study included a small number of donors, the genetic and exposure-history diversity represented was limited. Pairwise subsampling indicated that sequencing depth was expected to affect the degree of clonotype sharing among donors. Sampling was restricted to blood, and TCR repertoires in tissues likely differ from the TCR repertoires found in blood. Larger estimated clonotype richness was generally found for naive subsets than for memory subsets. Sharing across a few donors was observed for about 5% of naive CD4, about 3.2% of naive CD8, roughly 2.3% of memory CD4, and roughly 0.43% of memory CD8 clonotypes. Incomplete sequencing was indicated by rarefaction of sorted-subset datasets, despite the large sequencing depth.

Donors were healthy HIV-negative adults with no recently reported acute infections or vaccinations. Every donor was a Caucasian adult living in Nashville, Tennessee, USA. CD4+ T cells were enriched by magnetic negative selection; naive cells were then positively selected on CD45RA, and the negative fraction formed the memory subset. Blood was collected by leukapheresis, and PBMCs were isolated by Ficoll-Histopaque density gradient centrifugation and then cryopreserved in liquid nitrogen vapor phase. Analytical flow cytometry was used to check the purity and quantity of each magnetically sorted T cell population. From each sorted fraction, genomic DNA was isolated and quantified by UV absorbance on a Nanodrop 2000c. Using the deep immunoSEQ assay, multiplex PCR amplified TCR CDR3 regions from genomic DNA. For each cell subset, the extracted genomic DNA was distributed evenly across all wells of several immunoSEQ 96-well plates, and each plate served as one replicate. Each replicate PCR for sorted subsets received around 210 ng genomic DNA, equal to about 29,000 T cell genomes. The purified libraries were quantified using a Qubit 3.0 fluorometer, sized with a Bioanalyzer 2100, and then quantified again using the KAPA Library Quantification kit. Every immunoSEQ 96-well plate was sequenced on a dedicated single-read 150-cycle Illumina NextSeq 550 flow cell. As for how the authors treated the data: Because only junctional sequences without quality scores were contained in the immunoSEQ output, filtering matching that applied to full-length reads could not be performed. Sequences were annotated with PyIR, a Python wrapper for IgBLAST v1.9, using IMGT germline references to assign V/J genes and CDR3. Reads were filtered out if the reads had weak V/J assignments (E-value above 1e-6), no CDR3, stop codons, out-of-frame junctions, or ambiguous translated residues. V3J clonotypes were defined as sequences sharing the same inferred V gene, J gene, and CDR3 amino acid sequence. To compute the percentage overlap between repertoires, the number of shared unique clonotypes was divided by the size of the smaller repertoire. Repertoire richness was assessed with RTK rarefaction, the Chao1 estimator, and Recon v2.1 estimates of unobserved clonotypes. Generation probabilities were computed with OLGA for all TCRbeta clonotypes obtained by the gDNA method from a handful of donors. In TCRdb, the immuneACCESS table is reduced to in-frame sequences with V and J assigned. These tables do not hold every clone; where another copy was compared, an unresolved V gene accounts for under half, and the others remain unexplained. V, J and clone size derive from that table, while D and trimming were established from the DNA sequence. This sample holds about 1 million clones; 75% were observed only once. The top ten clonotypes cover approximately 1.5% of the sample.

The CDR3 holds 15 amino acids from the cysteine to the phenylalanine. CDR3 DNA only is kept here, 45 bases in frame from base 1. After removal of 4 bases from V and 4 bases from J, the junction retains 6 bases not matched to a gene. For CDR1 and CDR2, the germline V gene lists MNHEY and SVGAGI. A remark on this clone: What antigen it recognizes has not been identified. Within one base of it there is no much larger clone, and no base qualities were kept.

The TCR was taken from a man aged 18 to 30 in good health. The rearranged chain carries TRBV6-5 and TRBJ2-1, with 8 bases matching TRBD1. The sequencing input was memory CD4+ T cells sorted from blood. The sample's cell subset or site label is to be understood as: CD45RA-negative fraction. The CDR3 here reads CASSSTGGRYNEQFF. In nucleotide form, the sequence is TGTGCCAGCAGTTCTACAGGGGGAAGGTACAATGAGCAGTTCTTC.